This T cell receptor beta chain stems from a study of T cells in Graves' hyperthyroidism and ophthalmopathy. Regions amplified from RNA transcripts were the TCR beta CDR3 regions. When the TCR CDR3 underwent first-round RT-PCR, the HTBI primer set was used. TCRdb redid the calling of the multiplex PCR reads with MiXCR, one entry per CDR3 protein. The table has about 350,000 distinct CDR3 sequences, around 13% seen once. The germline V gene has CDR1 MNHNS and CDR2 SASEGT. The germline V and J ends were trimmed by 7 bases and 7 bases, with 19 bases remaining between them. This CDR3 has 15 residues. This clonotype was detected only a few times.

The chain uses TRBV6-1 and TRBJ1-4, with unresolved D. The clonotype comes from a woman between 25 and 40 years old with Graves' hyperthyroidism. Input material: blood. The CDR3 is CASTRLAGASEKLFF. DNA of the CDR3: TGTGCCAGCACTAGGCTTGCGGGCGCAAGTGAAAAACTGTTTTTT.